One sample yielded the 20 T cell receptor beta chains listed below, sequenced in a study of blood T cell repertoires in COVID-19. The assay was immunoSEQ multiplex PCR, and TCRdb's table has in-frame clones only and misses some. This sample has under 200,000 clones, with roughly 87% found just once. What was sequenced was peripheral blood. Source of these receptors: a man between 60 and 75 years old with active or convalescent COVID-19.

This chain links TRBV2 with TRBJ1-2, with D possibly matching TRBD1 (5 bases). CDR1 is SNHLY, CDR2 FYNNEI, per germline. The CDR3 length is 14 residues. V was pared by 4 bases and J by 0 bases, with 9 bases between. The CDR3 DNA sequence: TGTGCCAGCAGTGGGACACCTGCTAACTATGGCTACACCTTC. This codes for CASSGTPANYGYTF.

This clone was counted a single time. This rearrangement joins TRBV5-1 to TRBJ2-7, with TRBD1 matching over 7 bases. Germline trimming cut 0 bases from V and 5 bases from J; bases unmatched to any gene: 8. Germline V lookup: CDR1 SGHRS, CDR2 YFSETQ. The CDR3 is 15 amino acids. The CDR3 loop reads CASSLDPGGRNEQYF. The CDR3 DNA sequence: TGCGCCAGCAGCTTGGATCCAGGGGGTAGAAACGAGCAGTACTTC.

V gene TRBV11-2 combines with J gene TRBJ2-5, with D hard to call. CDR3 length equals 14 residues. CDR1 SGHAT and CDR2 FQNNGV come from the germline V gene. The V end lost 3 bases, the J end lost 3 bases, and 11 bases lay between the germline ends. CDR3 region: CASSFLQTEETQYF. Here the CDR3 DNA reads TGTGCCAGCAGCTTTTTACAAACCGAAGAGACCCAGTACTTC.

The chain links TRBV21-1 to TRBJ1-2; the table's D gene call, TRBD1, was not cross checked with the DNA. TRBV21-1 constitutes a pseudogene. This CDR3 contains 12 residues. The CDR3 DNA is TGTGCCACGCACCGACAGGGTTATGGCTACACCTTC. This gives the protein CATHRQGYGYTF.

CDR3 loop: CASSLRARNQPQHF. The CDR3 DNA reads TGTGCCAGCAGTTTAAGAGCACGGAATCAGCCCCAGCATTTT. The V gene is TRBV27, the J gene TRBJ1-5; D call uncertain. The germline V and J ends were trimmed by 2 bases and 4 bases, with 9 bases remaining between them. CDR1 is MNHEY and CDR2 is SMNVEV in the germline V gene (reference sequence). The CDR3 covers 14 residues.

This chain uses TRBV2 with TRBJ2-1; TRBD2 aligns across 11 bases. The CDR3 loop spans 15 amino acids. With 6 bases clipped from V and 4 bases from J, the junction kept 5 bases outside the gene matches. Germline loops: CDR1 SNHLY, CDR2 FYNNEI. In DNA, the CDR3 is TGTGCCAGCAGCTTAATAGCGGGGGGGTACAATGAGCAGTTCTTC. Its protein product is CASSLIAGGYNEQFF.

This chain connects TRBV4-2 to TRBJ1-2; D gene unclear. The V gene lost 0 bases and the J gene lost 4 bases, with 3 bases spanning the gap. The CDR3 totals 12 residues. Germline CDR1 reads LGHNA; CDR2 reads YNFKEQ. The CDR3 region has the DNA TGTGCCAGCAGCCAAGAGAGCTATGGCTACACCTTC. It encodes CASSQESYGYTF.

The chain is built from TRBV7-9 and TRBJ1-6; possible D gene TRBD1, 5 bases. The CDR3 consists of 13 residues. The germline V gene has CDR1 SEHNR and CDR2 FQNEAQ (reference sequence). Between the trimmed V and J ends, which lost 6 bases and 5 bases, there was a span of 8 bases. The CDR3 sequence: CASRGLDNSPLHF. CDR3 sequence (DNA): TGTGCCAGCAGGGGGCTGGATAATTCACCCCTCCACTTT.

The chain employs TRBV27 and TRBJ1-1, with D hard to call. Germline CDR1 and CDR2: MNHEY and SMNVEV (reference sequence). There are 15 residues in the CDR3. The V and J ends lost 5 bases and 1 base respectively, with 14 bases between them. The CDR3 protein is CASSPLGRENTEAFF. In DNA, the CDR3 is TGTGCCAGCAGTCCCCTCGGACGGGAGAACACTGAAGCTTTCTTT.

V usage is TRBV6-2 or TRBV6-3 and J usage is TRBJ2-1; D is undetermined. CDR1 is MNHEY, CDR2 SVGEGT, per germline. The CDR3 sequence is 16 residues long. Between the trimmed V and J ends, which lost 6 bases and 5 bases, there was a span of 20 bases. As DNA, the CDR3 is TGTGCCAGCAGCACTGGCAGGTATCCAGCCGACAATGAGCAGTTCTTC. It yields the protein CASSTGRYPADNEQFF.

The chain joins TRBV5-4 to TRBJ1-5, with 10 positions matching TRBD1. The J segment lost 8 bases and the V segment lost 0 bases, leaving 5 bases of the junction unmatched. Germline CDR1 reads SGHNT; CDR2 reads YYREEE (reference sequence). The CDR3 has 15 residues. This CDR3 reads CASSLGGTGEEPQHF. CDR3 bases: TGTGCCAGCAGCTTGGGTGGGACAGGGGAAGAGCCCCAGCATTTT.

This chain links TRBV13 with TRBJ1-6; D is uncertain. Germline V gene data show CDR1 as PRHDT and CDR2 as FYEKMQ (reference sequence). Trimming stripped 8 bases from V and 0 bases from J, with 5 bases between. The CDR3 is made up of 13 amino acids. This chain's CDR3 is CASRGSYNSPLHF. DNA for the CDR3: TGTGCCAGCCGAGGCTCCTATAATTCACCCCTCCACTTT. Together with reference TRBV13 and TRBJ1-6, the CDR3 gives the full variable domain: AAGVIQSPRHLIKEKRETATLKCYPIPRHDTVYWYQQGPGQDPQFLISFYEKMQSDKGSIPDRFSAQQFSDYHSELNMSSLELGDSALYFCASRGSYNSPLHFGNGTRLTVT.

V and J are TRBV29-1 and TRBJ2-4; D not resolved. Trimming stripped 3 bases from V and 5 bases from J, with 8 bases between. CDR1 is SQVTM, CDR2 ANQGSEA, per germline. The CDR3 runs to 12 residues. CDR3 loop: CSVDNGENIQYF. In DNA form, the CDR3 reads TGCAGCGTTGATAACGGAGAAAACATTCAGTACTTC.

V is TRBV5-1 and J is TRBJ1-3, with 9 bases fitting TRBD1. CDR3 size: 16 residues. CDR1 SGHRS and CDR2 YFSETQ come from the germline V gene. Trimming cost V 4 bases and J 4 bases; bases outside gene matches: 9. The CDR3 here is CASSLDTGGGGNTIYF. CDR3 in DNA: TGCGCCAGCAGCCTTGATACAGGGGGCGGAGGAAACACCATATATTTT.

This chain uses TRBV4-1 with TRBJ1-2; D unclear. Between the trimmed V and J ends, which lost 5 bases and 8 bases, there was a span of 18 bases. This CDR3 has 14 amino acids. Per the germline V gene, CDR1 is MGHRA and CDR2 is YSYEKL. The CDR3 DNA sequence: TGCGCCAGCAGCAGCACGGCGCAGGAGGGAGGCTACACCTTC. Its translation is CASSSTAQEGGYTF.

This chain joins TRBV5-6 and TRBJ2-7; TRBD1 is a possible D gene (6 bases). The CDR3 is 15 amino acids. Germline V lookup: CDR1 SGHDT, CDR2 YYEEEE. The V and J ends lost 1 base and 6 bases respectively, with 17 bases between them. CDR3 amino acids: CASSLFGRNRVEQYF. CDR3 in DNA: TGTGCCAGCAGCTTGTTTGGCAGGAACAGGGTCGAGCAGTACTTC.

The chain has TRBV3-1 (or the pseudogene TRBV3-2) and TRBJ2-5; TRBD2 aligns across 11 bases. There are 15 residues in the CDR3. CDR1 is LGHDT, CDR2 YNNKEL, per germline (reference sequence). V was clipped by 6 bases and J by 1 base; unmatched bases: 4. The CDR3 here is CASSPSGGTQETQYF. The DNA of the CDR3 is TGTGCCAGCAGTCCTAGCGGGGGGACCCAAGAGACCCAGTACTTC.

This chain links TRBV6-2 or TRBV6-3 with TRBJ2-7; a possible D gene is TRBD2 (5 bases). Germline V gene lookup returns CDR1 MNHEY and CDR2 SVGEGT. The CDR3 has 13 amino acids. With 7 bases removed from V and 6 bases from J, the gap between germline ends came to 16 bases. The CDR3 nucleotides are TGTGCCAGCACCCCCCGAGGGCGCGGCGAGCAGTACTTC. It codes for CASTPRGRGEQYF.

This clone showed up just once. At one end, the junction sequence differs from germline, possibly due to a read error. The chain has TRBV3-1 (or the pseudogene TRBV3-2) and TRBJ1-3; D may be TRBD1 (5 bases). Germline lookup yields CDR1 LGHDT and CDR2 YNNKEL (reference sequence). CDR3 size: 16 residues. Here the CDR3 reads CASRQEGGGSGNTIYF. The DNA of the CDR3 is TGTGCCAGCAGGCAAGAGGGTGGGGGGTCTGGAAACACCATATATTTT.

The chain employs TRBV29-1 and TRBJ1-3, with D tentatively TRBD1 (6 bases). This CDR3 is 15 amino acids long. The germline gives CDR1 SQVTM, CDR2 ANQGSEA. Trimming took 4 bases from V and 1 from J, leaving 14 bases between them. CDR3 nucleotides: TGCAGCGTTGCCGGCTCTGGGACATCTGGAAACACCATATATTTT. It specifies CSVAGSGTSGNTIYF.